The entry that follows covers one T cell receptor (beta chain) sequence. The CDR3 spans 16 residues. Germline V gene lookup returns CDR1 LNHDA and CDR2 SQIVND (reference sequence). V shed 8 bases, J shed 1 base, and the junction held 7 bases outside the gene matches. This entry is derived from a study of shared T cell receptors in the human thymus. Some clones are missing from TCRdb's copy, which holds only in-frame ones; the method was immunoSEQ multiplex PCR. The sample yields roughly 500,000 clones, approximately 80% seen once. A further study also used this sample, focusing on human thymus T cells. That paper states: In corrective heart surgery, resections were taken, and these provided the thymus tissue. Thymic and blood repertoires appeared to carry a bias in their V and J gene usage. Among unrelated individuals, related research reported thymic repertoires that overlapped highly.

The rearrangement joins TRBV19 to TRBJ2-2; 10 nucleotides agree with TRBD2. This clonotype originated in a boy younger than two with a congenital heart defect. Input material: thymocytes. CDR3 loop: CASGKREGGNTGELFF. The CDR3 DNA reads as TGTGCCAGTGGGAAGCGGGAGGGCGGGAACACCGGGGAGCTGTTTTTT.